This T cell receptor (beta chain) originates from a study of siplizumab effects on memory and regulatory T cells. Study outcomes and limitations: A significant reduction in alloreactive sequences traceable to unstimulated CD4+ memory cells was produced by siplizumab. Of the alloreactive clones, only a minor fraction mapped to unstimulated subsets. Neither a naive nor a memory phenotype was assignable to roughly 75-97% of proliferating CD4+ or CD8+ clones.

The CDR3 is 15 residues long. V lost 7 bases, J lost 7 bases, and 12 bases stayed unmatched. Per germline, CDR1 SGHRS and CDR2 YFSETQ. Some 97,000 TCR templates underwent assay in every sample. The data were produced by immunoSEQ multiplex PCR, yet TCRdb's version contains in-frame clones alone and is incomplete. The data hold some 100,000 clones, with over 85% observed a single time. In regard to this clone: Its antigen is still unknown.

The sequence derives from a human donor in good health. V is TRBV5-1 and J is TRBJ2-1, with 9 bases fitting TRBD2. Sequenced input: non-Treg CD4+ T cells sorted from blood. The CDR3 region is CASLLGASGVNEQFF. The CDR3 DNA sequence: TGCGCCAGCCTCCTCGGGGCTAGCGGGGTTAATGAGCAGTTCTTC.